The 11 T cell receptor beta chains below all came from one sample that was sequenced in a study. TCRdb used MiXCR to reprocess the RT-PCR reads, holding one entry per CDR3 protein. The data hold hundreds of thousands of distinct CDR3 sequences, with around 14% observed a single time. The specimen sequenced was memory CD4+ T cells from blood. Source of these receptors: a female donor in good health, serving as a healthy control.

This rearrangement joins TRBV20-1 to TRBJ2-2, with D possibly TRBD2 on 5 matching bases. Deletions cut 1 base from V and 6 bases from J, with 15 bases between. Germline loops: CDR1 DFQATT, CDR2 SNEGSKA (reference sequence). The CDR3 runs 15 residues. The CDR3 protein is CSARVSVALAGELFF. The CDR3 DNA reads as TGCAGTGCTAGAGTTTCCGTAGCGCTCGCCGGGGAGCTGTTTTTT.

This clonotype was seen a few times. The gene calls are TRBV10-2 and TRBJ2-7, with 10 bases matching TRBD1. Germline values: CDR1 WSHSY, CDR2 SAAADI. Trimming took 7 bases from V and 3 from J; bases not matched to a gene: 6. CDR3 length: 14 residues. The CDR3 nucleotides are TGCGCCAGCAATTCCGGGACAGGGGTCTACGAGCAGTACTTC. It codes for CASNSGTGVYEQYF.

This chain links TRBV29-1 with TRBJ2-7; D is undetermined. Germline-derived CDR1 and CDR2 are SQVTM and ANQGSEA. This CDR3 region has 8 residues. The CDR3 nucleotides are TGCAGCGTTGAAGTACCCTCCGTA. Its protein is CSVEVPSV.

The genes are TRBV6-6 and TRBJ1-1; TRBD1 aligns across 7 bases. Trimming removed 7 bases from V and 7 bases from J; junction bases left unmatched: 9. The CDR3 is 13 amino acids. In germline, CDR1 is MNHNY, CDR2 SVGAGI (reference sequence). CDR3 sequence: CASTHGRGVEAFF. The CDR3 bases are TGTGCCAGCACCCACGGCAGGGGGGTTGAAGCTTTCTTT.

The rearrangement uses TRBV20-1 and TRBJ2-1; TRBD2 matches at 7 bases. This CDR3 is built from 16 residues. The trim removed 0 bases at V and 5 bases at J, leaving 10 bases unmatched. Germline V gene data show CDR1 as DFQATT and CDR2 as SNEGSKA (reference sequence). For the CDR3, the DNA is TGCAGTGCTAGAGATTGGTCGGCTAGCGGTGACAATGAGCAGTTCTTC. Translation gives CSARDWSASGDNEQFF.

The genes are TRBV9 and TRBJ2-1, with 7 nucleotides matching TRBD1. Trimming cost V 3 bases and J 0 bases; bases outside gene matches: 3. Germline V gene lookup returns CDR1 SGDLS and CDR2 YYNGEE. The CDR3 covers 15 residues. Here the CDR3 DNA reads TGTGCCAGCAGCGAGACAGGGAGCTCCTACAATGAGCAGTTCTTC. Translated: CASSETGSSYNEQFF.

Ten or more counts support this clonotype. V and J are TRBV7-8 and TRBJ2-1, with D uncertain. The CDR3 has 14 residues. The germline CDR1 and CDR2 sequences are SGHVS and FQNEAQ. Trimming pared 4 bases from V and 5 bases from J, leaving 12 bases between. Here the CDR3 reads CASSYSPDDNEQFF. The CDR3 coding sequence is TGTGCCAGCAGCTACTCCCCTGATGACAATGAGCAGTTCTTC.

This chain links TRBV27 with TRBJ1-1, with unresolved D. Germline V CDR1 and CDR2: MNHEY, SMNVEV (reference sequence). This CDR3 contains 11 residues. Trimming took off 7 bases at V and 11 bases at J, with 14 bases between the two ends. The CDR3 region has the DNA TGTGCCAGCATGTTCCGGAAGTTCGCTTTCTTT. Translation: CASMFRKFAFF.

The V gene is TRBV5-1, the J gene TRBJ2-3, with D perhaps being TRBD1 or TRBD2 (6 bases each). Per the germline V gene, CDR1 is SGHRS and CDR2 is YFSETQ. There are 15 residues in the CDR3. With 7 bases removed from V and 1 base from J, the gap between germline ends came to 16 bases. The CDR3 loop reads CASYLGGEGTDTQYF. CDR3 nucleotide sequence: TGCGCCAGCTACCTCGGGGGCGAGGGCACAGATACGCAGTATTTT.

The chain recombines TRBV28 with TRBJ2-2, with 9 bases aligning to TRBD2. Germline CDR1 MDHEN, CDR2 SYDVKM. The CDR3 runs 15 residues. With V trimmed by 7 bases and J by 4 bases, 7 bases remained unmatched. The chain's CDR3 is CASTLAGAGTGELFF. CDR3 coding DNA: TGTGCCAGCACCTTAGCGGGAGCGGGCACCGGGGAGCTGTTTTTT.

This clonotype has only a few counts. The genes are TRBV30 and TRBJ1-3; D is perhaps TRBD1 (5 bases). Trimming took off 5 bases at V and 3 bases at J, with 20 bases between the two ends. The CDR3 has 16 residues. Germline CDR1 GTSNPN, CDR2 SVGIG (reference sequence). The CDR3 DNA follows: TGTGCCTGGGACTCCGGAAGGCCCAGGGTTGGAAACACCATATATTTT. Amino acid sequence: CAWDSGRPRVGNTIYF.